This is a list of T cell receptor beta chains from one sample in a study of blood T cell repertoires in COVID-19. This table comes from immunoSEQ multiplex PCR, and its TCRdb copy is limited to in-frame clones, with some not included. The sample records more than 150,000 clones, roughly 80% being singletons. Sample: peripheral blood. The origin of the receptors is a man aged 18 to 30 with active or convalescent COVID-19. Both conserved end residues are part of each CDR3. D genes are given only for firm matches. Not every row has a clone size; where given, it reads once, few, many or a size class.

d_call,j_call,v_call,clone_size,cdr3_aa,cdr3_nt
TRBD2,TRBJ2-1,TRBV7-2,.,CASSGWTSGGMAEQFF,TGTGCCAGCAGCGGATGGACTAGCGGGGGGATGGCTGAGCAGTTCTTC
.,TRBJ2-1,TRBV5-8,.,CASSLAGGRYNEQFF,TGTGCCAGCAGCTTGGCTGGGGGCAGGTACAATGAGCAGTTCTTC
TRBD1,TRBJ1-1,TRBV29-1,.,CSVDNRGRGEAFF,TGCAGCGTTGACAACAGGGGGCGAGGTGAAGCTTTCTTT
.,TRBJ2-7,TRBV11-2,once,CASSKGPGIPYEQYF,TGTGCCAGCAGCAAGGGTCCAGGGATCCCCTACGAGCAGTACTTC
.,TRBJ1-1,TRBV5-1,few,CASRGNMAGTTEAFF,TGCGCCAGCAGGGGAAATATGGCGGGGACCACTGAAGCTTTCTTT
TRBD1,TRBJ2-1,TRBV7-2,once,CASSLRTGVFSSYNEQFF,TGTGCCAGCAGCCTACGAACAGGGGTGTTTAGCTCCTACAATGAGCAGTTCTTC
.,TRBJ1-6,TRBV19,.,CASKGVEGPLHF,TGTGCCAGTAAGGGGGTGGAAGGACCCCTCCACTTT
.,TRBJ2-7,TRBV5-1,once,CASSMDLTEIYEQYF,TGCGCCAGCAGCATGGACTTAACCGAAATCTACGAGCAGTACTTC
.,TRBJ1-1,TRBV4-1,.,CASSQDRSNTEAFF,TGCGCCAGCAGCCAAGATAGGAGCAACACTGAAGCTTTCTTT
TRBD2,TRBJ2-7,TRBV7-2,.,CASSRGGGSYEQYF,TGTGCCAGCAGCCGGGGGGGCGGCTCCTACGAGCAGTACTTC
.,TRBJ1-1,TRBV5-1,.,CASSSRGPGDTEAFF,TGCGCCAGCAGCTCAAGGGGTCCAGGGGACACTGAAGCTTTCTTT
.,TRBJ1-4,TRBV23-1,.,CASSLSVEKLFF,TGCGCCAGCAGTCTTTCTGTCGAAAAACTGTTTTTT
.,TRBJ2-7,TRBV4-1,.,CASSRNGADYEQYF,TGCGCCAGCAGCCGGAACGGAGCGGACTACGAGCAGTACTTC
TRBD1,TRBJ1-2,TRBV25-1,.,CASSETGTGGGYTF,TGTGCCAGCAGTGAAACCGGGACAGGGGGCGGCTACACCTTC
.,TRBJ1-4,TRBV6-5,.,CASGAAPNEKLFF,TGTGCCAGCGGGGCAGCCCCAAATGAAAAACTGTTTTTT
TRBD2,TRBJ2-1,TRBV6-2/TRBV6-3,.,CASSYERLASEQFF,TGTGCCAGCAGTTACGAGAGACTAGCCAGTGAGCAGTTCTTC
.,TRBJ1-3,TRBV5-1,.,CASSQDSRSGGNTIYF,TGCGCCAGCAGTCAGGACAGCCGGTCAGGAGGAAACACCATATATTTT
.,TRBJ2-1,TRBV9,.,CASSVAVLGNEQFF,TGTGCCAGCAGCGTAGCGGTTCTAGGCAATGAGCAGTTCTTC
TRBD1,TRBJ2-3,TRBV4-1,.,CASSLVGTGVTDTQYF,TGCGCCAGCAGCCTTGTCGGGACAGGGGTCACAGATACGCAGTATTTT
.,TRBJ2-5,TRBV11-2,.,CASSFVGLGETQYF,TGTGCCAGCAGCTTTGTTGGCCTCGGGGAGACCCAGTACTTC
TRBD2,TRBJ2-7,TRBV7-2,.,CASSPWTSETYEQYF,TGTGCCAGCAGCCCTTGGACTAGCGAAACCTACGAGCAGTACTTC
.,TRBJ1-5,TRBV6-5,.,CASSPGGQLNQPQHF,TGTGCCAGCAGCCCGGGCGGACAGCTCAATCAGCCCCAGCATTTT
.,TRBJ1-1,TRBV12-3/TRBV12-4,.,CASRGALNTEAFF,TGTGCCAGCAGAGGAGCTTTGAACACTGAAGCTTTCTTT
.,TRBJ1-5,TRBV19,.,CASTRGHRNQPQHF,TGTGCCAGTACCAGGGGACATCGCAATCAGCCCCAGCATTTT
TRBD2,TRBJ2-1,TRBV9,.,CASSVPLAGGSNEQFF,TGTGCCAGCAGCGTACCTCTAGCGGGAGGGAGCAATGAGCAGTTCTTC
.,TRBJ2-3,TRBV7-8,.,CASSPSLDTQYF,TGTGCCAGCAGCCCCTCACTCGATACGCAGTATTTT
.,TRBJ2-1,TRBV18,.,CASSPPSNTIYNEQFF,TGTGCCAGCTCACCTCCGTCCAACACGATTTACAATGAGCAGTTCTTC
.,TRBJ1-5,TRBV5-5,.,CASSFEGDQPQHF,TGTGCCAGCAGCTTTGAAGGGGATCAGCCCCAGCATTTT
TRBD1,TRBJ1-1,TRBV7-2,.,CASSLQGGNTEAFF,TGTGCCAGCAGCTTACAGGGGGGGAACACTGAAGCTTTCTTT